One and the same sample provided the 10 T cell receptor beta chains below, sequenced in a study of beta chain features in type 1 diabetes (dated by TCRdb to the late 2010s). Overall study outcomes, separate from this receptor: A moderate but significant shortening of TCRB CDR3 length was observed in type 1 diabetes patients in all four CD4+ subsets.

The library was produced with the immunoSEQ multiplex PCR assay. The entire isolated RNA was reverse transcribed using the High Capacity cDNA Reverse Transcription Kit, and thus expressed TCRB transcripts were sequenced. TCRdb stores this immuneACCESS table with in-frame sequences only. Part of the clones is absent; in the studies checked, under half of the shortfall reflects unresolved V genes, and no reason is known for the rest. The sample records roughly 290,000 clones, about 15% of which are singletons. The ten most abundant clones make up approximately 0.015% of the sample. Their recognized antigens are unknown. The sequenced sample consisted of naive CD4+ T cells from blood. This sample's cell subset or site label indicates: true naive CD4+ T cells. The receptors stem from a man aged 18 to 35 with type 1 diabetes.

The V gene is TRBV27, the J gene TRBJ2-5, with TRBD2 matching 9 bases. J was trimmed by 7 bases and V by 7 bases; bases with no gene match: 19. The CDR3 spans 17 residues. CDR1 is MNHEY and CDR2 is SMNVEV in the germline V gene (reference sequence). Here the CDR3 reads CASTGRGLAPSLGTQYF. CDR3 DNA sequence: TGTGCCAGCACCGGTCGGGGACTAGCACCCTCCCTCGGGACCCAGTACTTC.

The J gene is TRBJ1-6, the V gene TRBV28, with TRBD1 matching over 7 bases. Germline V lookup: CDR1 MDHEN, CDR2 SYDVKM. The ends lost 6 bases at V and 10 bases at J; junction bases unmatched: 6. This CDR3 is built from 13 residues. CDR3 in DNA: TGTGCCAGCAGCCGACAGGGATACTCACCCCTCCACTTT. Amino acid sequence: CASSRQGYSPLHF.

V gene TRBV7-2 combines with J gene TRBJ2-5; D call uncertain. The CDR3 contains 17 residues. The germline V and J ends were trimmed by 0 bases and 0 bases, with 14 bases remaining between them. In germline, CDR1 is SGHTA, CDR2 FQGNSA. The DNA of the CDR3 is TGTGCCAGCAGCTTAGCCCTGACCAGCGCGAACCAAGAGACCCAGTACTTC. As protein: CASSLALTSANQETQYF.

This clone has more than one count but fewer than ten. The CDR3 is CAWRTGPGANVLTF. The CDR3 bases are TGTGCCTGGAGAACAGGGCCTGGGGCCAACGTCCTGACTTTC. The chain is built from TRBV30 and TRBJ2-6; possible D gene TRBD1, 6 bases. Between the trimmed V and J ends, which lost 3 bases and 2 bases, there was a span of 8 bases. This CDR3 is 14 amino acids long. Germline V gene sequence: CDR1 GTSNPN, CDR2 SVGIG (reference sequence).

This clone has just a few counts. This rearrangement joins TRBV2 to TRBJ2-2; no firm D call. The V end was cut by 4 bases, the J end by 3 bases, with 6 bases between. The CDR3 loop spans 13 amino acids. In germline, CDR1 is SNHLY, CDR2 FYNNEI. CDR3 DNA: TGTGCCAGCAGTGTCTCGTACACCGGGGAGCTGTTTTTT. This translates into CASSVSYTGELFF.

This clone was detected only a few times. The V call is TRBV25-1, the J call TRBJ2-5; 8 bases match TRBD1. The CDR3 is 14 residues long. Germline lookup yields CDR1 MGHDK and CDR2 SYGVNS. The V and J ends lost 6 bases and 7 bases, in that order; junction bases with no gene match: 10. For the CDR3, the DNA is TGTGCCAGCAGCCCAGGACAGGGTAGCGGGACCCAGTACTTC. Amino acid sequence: CASSPGQGSGTQYF.

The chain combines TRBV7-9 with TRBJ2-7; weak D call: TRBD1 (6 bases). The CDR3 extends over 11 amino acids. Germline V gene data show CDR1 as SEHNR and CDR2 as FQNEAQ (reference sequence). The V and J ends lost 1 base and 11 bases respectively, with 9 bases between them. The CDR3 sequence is CASSLEGVEYF. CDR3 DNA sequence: TGTGCCAGCAGCTTAGAGGGGGTGGAGTACTTC.

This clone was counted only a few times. CDR3 sequence (DNA): TGTGCCAGCTCCTCTCGTATGGTGGGGGGTGCTGGCACTGAAGCTTTCTTT. This sequence encodes CASSSRMVGGAGTEAFF. The chain is built from TRBV7-9 and TRBJ1-1; maybe TRBD1 (5 bases). CDR1 is SEHNR, CDR2 FQNEAQ, per germline (reference sequence). V was cut by 8 bases and J by 4 bases, with 26 bases left in between. The CDR3 consists of 17 residues.

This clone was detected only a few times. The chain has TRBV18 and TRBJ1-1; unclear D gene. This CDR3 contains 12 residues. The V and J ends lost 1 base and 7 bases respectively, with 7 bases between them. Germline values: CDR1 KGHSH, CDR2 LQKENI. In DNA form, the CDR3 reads TGTGCCAGCTCACCACTTTACAGTGAAGCTTTCTTT. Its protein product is CASSPLYSEAFF.

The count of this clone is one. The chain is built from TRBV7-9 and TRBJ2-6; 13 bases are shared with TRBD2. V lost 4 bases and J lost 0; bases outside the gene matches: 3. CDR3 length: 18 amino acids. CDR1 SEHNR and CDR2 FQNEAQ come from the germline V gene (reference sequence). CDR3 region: CASSWTSGGYSGANVLTF. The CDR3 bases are TGTGCCAGCAGCTGGACTAGCGGGGGTTACTCTGGGGCCAACGTCCTGACTTTC.